The 8 T cell receptor beta chains listed next were all sequenced from one sample in a study of blood T cell repertoires in COVID-19. Sequenced by immunoSEQ multiplex PCR; TCRdb stores in-frame clones only, minus some. The sample holds a few hundred thousand clones, around 89% seen once. The sample taken for sequencing was PBMCs or T cells enriched from blood (not recorded which). The receptors stem from a man aged 25 to 40 who had recovered from COVID-19.

The V and J genes are TRBV10-1 and TRBJ2-3; D is undetermined. The CDR3 consists of 14 residues. The germline V and J ends were trimmed by 3 bases and 2 bases, with 9 bases remaining between them. Per germline, CDR1 WNHNN and CDR2 SYGVQD (reference sequence). The CDR3 DNA reads as TGCGCCAGCAGTGACCCGAGTCTCACAGATACGCAGTATTTT. Translation: CASSDPSLTDTQYF.

This chain uses TRBV2 with TRBJ2-7; no reliable D call. CDR1 is SNHLY and CDR2 is FYNNEI in the germline V gene. The V end was cut by 6 bases, the J end by 4 bases, with 10 bases between. This CDR3 has 12 amino acids. The CDR3 loop reads CASRPGEYEQYF. CDR3 DNA sequence: TGTGCCAGCAGACCTGGAGAATACGAGCAGTACTTC.

This chain uses TRBV15 with TRBJ2-1, with 8 bases matching TRBD1. The germline V gene has CDR1 LNHNV and CDR2 YYDKDF (reference sequence). The CDR3 totals 15 residues. V shed 1 base, J shed 3 bases, and the junction held 2 bases outside the gene matches. The CDR3 sequence is CATSRVQGDYNEQFF. The DNA of the CDR3 is TGTGCCACCAGCAGAGTACAGGGGGACTACAATGAGCAGTTCTTC.

V and J are TRBV7-8 and TRBJ1-1, with a weak D call TRBD1 (6 bases). The CDR3 is made up of 13 amino acids. Germline CDR1 SGHVS, CDR2 FQNEAQ. V gave up 6 bases and J gave up 4 bases, with 12 bases separating them. The CDR3 nucleotides are TGTGCCAGCAGGGCCCAGGGGTTCACTGAAGCTTTCTTT. This sequence encodes CASRAQGFTEAFF.

This clone was recorded once. The rearrangement joins TRBV28 to TRBJ1-2; the D is unclear. V lost 6 bases to trimming and J lost 9 bases, with 11 bases between them. Germline V CDR1 and CDR2: MDHEN, SYDVKM. This CDR3 has 11 amino acids. The CDR3 coding sequence is TGTGCCAGCAGCCTCACAGATAGCTACACCTTC. Translating gives CASSLTDSYTF.

The gene calls are TRBV3-1 (or the pseudogene TRBV3-2) and TRBJ2-7; 7 bases match TRBD1. This CDR3 spans 16 amino acids. Losses at the gene ends were 1 base for V and 2 bases for J; bases not matched to a gene: 8. Per germline, CDR1 LGHDT and CDR2 YNNKEL (reference sequence). CDR3 nucleotides: TGTGCCAGCAGCCAAGGATACGACAGGGAAACCTACGAGCAGTACTTC. Translation: CASSQGYDRETYEQYF.

V usage is TRBV18 and J usage is TRBJ1-2, with 11 bases matching TRBD1. The CDR3 totals 15 residues. The junction had 6 bases not matched to a gene; V was cut back by 1 base and J by 8 bases. CDR1 is KGHSH and CDR2 is LQKENI in the germline V gene. The DNA for the CDR3 is TGTGCCAGCTCACCACGCCTGGACAGGGGGCTGGGCTACACCTTC. Protein sequence: CASSPRLDRGLGYTF.

This clone was seen a single time. The J gene is TRBJ2-2, the V gene TRBV18; D gene unclear. The CDR3 has 16 amino acids. The germline V gene has CDR1 KGHSH and CDR2 LQKENI. The V end lost 0 bases, the J end lost 0 bases, and 8 bases lay between the germline ends. The CDR3 DNA reads as TGTGCCAGCTCACCACCGAGCCGCTCGAACACCGGGGAGCTGTTTTTT. Protein: CASSPPSRSNTGELFF. The complete variable domain, with remaining parts taken from reference TRBV18 and TRBJ2-2, reads NAGVMQNPRHLVRRRGQEARLRCSPMKGHSHVYWYRQLPEEGLKFMVYLQKENIIDESGMPKERFSAEFPKEGPSILRIQQVVRGDSAAYFCASSPPSRSNTGELFFGEGSRLTVL.